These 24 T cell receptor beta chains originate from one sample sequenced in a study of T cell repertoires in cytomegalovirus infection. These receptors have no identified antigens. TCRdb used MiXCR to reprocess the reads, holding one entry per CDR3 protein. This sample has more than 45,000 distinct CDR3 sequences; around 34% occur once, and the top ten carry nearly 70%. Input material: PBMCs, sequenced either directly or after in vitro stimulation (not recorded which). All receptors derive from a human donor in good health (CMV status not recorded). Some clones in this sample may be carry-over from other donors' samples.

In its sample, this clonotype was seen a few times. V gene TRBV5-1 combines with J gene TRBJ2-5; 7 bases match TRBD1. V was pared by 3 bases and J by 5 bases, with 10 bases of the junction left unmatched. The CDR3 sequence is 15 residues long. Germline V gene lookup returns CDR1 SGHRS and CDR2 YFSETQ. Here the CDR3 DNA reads TGCGCCAGCAGCTACGACGGGACAGCACGGGAGACCCAGTACTTC. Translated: CASSYDGTARETQYF.

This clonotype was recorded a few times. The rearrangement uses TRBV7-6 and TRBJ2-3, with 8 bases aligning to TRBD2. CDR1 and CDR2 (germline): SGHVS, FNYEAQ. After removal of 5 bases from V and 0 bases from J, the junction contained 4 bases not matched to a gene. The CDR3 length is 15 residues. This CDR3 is CASSPSSGSTDTQYF. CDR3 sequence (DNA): TGTGCCAGCAGCCCCTCTAGCGGGAGCACAGATACGCAGTATTTT.

The CDR3 nucleotides read TGCAGTGCTAGTTCGGCAGGGTATGCCGGCTACACCTTC. Protein product: CSASSAGYAGYTF. The chain links TRBV20-1 to TRBJ1-2; a weak D match, TRBD1 (5 bases). This CDR3 has 13 residues. V was trimmed by 3 bases and J by 8 bases, leaving 16 bases between them. In germline, CDR1 is DFQATT, CDR2 SNEGSKA (reference sequence).

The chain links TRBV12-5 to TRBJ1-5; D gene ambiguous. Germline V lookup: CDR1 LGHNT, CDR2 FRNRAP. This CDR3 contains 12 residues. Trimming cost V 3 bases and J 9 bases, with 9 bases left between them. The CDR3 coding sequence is TGTGCTAGTGGTTTAAGTTCTTGGCCCCAGCATTTT. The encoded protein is CASGLSSWPQHF.

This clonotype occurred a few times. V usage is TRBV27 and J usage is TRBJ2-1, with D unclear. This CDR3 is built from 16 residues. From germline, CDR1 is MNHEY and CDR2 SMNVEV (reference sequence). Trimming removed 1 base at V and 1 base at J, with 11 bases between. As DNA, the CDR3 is TGTGCCAGCAGTTTATTAGCCAGGAGTTCCTACAATGAGCAGTTCTTC. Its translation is CASSLLARSSYNEQFF.

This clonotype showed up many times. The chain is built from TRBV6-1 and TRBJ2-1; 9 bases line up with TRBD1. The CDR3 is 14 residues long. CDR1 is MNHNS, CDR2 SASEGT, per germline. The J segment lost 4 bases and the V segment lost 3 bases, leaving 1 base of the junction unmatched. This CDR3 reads CASSEDRGYNEQFF. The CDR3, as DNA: TGTGCCAGCAGTGAGGACAGGGGTTACAATGAGCAGTTCTTC.

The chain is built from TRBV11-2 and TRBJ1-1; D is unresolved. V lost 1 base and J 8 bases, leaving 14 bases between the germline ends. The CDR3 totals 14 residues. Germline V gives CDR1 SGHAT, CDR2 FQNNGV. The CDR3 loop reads CASSLGTLITEAFF. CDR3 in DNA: TGTGCCAGCAGCTTAGGGACCCTTATAACCGAAGCTTTCTTT.

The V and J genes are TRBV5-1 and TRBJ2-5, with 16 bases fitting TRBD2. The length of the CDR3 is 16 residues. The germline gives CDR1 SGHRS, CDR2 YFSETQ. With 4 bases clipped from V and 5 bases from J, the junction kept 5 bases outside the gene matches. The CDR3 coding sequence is TGCGCCAGCAGCCCCGGGACTAGCGGGGGGGCGGAGACCCAGTACTTC. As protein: CASSPGTSGGAETQYF.

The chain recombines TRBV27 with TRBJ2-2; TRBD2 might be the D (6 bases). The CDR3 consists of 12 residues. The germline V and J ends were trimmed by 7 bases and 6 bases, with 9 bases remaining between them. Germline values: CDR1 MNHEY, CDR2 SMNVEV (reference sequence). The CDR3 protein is CASNSGAGELFF. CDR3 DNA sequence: TGTGCCAGCAATAGCGGTGCCGGGGAGCTGTTTTTT.

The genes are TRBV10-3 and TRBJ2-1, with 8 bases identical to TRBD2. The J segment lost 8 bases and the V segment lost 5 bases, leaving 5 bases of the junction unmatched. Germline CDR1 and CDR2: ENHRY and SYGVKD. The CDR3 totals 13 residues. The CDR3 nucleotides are TGTGCCATCAGTCCGGGAGGGGGATATGAGCAGTTCTTC. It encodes CAISPGGGYEQFF.

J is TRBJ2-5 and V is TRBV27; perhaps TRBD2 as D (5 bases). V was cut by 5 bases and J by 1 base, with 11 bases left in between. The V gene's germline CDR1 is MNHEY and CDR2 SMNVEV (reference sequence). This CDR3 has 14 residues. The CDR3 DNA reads TGTGCCAGCAGTCCCCCGGGGTTCCAAGAGACCCAGTACTTC. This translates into CASSPPGFQETQYF.

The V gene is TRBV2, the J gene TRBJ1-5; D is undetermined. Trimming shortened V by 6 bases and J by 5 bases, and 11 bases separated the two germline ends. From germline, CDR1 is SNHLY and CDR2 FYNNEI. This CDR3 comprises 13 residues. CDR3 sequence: CASRETDYQPQHF. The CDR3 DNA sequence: TGTGCCAGCAGGGAGACGGACTATCAGCCCCAGCATTTT.

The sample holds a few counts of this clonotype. DNA for the CDR3: TGTGCCAGCAGCTTAATGTTGGTGGTCTCCTACGAGCAGTACTTC. This codes for CASSLMLVVSYEQYF. The chain uses TRBV7-2 and TRBJ2-7; D is unresolved. Germline V CDR1 and CDR2: SGHTA, FQGNSA. The CDR3 length is 15 residues. Deletions cut 2 bases from V and 0 bases from J, with 11 bases between.

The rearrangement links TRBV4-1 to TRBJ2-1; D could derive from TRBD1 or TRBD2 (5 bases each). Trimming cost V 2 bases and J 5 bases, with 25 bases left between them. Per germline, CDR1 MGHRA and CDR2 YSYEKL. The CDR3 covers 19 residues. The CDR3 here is CASSQSKIHTGTRNNEQFF. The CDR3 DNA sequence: TGCGCCAGCAGCCAATCCAAGATCCACACGGGGACCCGAAACAATGAGCAGTTCTTC.

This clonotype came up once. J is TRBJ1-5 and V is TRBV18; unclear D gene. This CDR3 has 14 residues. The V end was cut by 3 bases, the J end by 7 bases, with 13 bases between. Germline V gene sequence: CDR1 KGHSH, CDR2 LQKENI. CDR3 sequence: CASSPSGTGQPQHF. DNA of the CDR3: TGTGCCAGCTCACCCTCCGGCACGGGACAGCCCCAGCATTTT.

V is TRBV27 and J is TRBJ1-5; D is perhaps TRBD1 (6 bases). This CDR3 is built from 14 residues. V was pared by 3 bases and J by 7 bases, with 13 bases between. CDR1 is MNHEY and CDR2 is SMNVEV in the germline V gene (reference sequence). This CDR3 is CASSFQGPGQPQHF. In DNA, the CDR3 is TGTGCCAGCAGTTTCCAGGGGCCAGGGCAGCCCCAGCATTTT.

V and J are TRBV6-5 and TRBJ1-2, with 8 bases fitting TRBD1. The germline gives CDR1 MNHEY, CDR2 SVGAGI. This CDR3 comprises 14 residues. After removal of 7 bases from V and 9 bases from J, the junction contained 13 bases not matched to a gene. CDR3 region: CASTTDRAANRYTF. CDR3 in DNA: TGTGCCAGCACTACGGACAGGGCAGCGAATCGCTACACCTTC.

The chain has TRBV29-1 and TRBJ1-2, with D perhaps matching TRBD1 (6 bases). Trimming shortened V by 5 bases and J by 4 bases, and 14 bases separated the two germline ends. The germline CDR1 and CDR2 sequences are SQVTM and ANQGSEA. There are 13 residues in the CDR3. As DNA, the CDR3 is TGCAGCGTTCATCTCGACAGGCCCTATGGCTACACCTTC. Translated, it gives CSVHLDRPYGYTF.

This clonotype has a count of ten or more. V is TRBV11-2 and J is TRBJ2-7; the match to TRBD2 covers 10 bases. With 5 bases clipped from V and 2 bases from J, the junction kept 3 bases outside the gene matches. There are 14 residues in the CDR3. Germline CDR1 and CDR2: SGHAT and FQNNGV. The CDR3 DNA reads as TGTGCCAGCAGCGGACTAGCGGAACCCTACGAGCAGTACTTC. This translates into CASSGLAEPYEQYF. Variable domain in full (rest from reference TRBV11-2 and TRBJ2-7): EAGVAQSPRYKIIEKRQSVAFWCNPISGHATLYWYQQILGQGPKLLIQFQNNGVVDDSQLPKDRFSAERLKGVDSTLKIQPAKLEDSAVYLCASSGLAEPYEQYFGPGTRLTVT.

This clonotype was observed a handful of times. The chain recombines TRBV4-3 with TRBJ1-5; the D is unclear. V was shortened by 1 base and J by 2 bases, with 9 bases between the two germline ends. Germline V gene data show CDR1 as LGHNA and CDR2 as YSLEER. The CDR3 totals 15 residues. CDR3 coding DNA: TGCGCCAGCAGCCAAGGGAGGCAGGGCAATCAGCCCCAGCATTTT. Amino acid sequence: CASSQGRQGNQPQHF.

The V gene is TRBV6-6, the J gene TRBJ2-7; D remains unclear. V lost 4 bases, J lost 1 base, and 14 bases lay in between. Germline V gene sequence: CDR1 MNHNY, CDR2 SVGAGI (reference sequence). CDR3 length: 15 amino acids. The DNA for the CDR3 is TGTGCCAGCAGTTTTTCGACTTCAATTTCCTACGAGCAGTACTTC. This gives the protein CASSFSTSISYEQYF.

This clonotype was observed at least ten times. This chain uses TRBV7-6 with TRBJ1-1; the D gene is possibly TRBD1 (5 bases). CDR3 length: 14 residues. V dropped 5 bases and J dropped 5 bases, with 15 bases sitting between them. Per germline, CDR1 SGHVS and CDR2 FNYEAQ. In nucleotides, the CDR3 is TGTGCCAGCAGCACGCCGGGGGGGAGGACTGAAGCTTTCTTT. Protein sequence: CASSTPGGRTEAFF. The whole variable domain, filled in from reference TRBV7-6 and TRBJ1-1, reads GAGVSQSPRYKVTKRGQDVALRCDPISGHVSLYWYRQALGQGPEFLTYFNYEAQQDKSGLPNDRFSAERPEGSISTLTIQRTEQRDSAMYRCASSTPGGRTEAFFGQGTRLTVV.

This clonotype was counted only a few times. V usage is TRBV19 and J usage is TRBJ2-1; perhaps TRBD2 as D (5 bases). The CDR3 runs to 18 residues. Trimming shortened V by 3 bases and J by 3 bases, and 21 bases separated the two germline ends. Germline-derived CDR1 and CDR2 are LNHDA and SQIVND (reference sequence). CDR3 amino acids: CASSIGGVRTYIYNEQFF. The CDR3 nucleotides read TGTGCCAGTAGTATTGGAGGCGTGAGGACTTACATCTACAATGAGCAGTTCTTC.

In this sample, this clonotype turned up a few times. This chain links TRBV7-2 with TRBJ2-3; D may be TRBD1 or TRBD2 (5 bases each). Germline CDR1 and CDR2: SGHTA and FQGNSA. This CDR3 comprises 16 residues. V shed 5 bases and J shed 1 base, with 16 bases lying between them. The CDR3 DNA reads TGTGCCAGCAGCCCCCGCCCGGGGCTTCGCACAGATACGCAGTATTTT. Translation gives CASSPRPGLRTDTQYF.